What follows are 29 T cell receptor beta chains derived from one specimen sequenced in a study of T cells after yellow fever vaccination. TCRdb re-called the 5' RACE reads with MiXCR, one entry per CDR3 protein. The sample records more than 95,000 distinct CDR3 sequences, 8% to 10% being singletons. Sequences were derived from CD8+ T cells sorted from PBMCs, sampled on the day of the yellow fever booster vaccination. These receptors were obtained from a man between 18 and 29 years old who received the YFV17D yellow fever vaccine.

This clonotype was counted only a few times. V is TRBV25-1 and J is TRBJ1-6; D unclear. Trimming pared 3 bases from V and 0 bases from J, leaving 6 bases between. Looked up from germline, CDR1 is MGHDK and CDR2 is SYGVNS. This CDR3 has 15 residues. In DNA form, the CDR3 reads TGTGCCAGCAGTGAGGAGACCTCCTATAATTCACCCCTCCACTTT. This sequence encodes CASSEETSYNSPLHF.

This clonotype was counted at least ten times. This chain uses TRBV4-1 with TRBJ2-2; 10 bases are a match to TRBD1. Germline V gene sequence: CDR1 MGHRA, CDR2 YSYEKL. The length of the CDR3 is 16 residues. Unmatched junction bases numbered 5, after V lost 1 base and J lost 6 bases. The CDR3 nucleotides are TGCGCCAGCAGCCAAGTCCCGGGACAGGGGCCCGGGGAGCTGTTTTTT. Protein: CASSQVPGQGPGELFF.

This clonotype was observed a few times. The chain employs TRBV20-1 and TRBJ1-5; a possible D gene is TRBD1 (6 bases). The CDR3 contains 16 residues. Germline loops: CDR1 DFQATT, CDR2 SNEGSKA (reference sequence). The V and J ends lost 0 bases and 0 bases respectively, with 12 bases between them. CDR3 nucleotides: TGCAGTGCTAGAGATTGGAGGGGGAATAGCAATCAGCCCCAGCATTTT. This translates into CSARDWRGNSNQPQHF.

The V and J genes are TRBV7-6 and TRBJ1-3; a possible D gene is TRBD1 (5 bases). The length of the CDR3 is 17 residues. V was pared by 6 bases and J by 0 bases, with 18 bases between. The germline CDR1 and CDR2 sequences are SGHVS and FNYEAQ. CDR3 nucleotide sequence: TGTGCCAGCAGGGAAGGCCGGGACGTTGTCTCTGGAAACACCATATATTTT. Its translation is CASREGRDVVSGNTIYF.

CDR3 sequence: CASMQIRMTHSGANVLTF. The CDR3 region has the DNA TGTGCCAGCATGCAAATTCGAATGACCCATTCTGGGGCCAACGTCCTGACTTTC. This chain joins TRBV6-2 or TRBV6-3 and TRBJ2-6; no firm D call. Germline lookup yields CDR1 MNHEY and CDR2 SVGEGT. V lost 7 bases and J lost 1, with 20 bases in between. This CDR3 is 18 amino acids long.

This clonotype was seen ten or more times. CDR3 sequence (DNA): TGTGCCAGCAGCCTCGGGATAGCTGAATGGAACACTGAAGCTTTCTTT. Translating gives CASSLGIAEWNTEAFF. V usage is TRBV7-9 and J usage is TRBJ1-1; D unclear. CDR3 length: 16 residues. V was trimmed by 5 bases and J by 1 base, leaving 17 bases between them. Germline V gene data show CDR1 as SEHNR and CDR2 as FQNEAQ (reference sequence). Complete variable domain (other parts from reference TRBV7-9 and TRBJ1-1): DTGVSQNPRHKITKRGQNVTFRCDPISEHNRLYWYRQTLGQGPEFLTYFQNEAQLEKSRLLSDRFSAERPKGSFSTLEIQRTEQGDSAMYLCASSLGIAEWNTEAFFGQGTRLTVV.

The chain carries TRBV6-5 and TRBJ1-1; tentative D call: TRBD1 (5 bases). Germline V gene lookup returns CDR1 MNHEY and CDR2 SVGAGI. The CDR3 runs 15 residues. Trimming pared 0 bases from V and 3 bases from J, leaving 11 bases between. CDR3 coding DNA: TGTGCCAGCAGTTACTCCCCCCAGGGTTACACTGAAGCTTTCTTT. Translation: CASSYSPQGYTEAFF.

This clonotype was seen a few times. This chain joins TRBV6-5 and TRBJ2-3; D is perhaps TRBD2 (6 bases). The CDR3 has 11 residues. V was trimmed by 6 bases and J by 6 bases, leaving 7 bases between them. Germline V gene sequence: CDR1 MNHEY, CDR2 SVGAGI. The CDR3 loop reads CASRLADTQYF. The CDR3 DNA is TGTGCCAGCAGGCTAGCGGATACGCAGTATTTT.

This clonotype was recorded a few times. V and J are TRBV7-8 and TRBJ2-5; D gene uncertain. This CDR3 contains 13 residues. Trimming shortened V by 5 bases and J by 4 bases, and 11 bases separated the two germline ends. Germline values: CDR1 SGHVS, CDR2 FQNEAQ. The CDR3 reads CASSLGRVETQYF. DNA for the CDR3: TGTGCCAGCAGCCTTGGGCGCGTAGAGACCCAGTACTTC.

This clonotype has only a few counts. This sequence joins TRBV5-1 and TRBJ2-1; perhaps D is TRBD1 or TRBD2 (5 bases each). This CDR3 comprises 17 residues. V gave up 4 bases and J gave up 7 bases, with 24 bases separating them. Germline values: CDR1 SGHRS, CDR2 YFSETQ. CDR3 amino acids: CASSQRPVGDGWNEQFF. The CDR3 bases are TGCGCCAGCAGCCAACGCCCCGTGGGGGATGGTTGGAATGAGCAGTTCTTC.

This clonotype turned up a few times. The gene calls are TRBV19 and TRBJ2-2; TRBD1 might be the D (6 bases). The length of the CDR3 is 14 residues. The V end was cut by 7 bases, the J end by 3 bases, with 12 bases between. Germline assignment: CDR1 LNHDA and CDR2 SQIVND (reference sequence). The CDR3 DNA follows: TGTGCCAGTACCCAGGGGCAGGACACCGGGGAGCTGTTTTTT. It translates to CASTQGQDTGELFF.

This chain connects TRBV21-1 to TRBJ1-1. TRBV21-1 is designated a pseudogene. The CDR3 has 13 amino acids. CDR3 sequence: CASSGRVGTEAFF. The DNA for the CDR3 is TGTGCCAGCAGCGGTAGGGTGGGAACTGAAGCTTTCTTT.

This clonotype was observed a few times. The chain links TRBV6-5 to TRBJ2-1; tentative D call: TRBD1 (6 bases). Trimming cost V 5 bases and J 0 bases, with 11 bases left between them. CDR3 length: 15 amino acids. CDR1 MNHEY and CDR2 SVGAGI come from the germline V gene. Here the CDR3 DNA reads TGTGCCAGCAGTGCTACAGGGAGCTCCTACAATGAGCAGTTCTTC. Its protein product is CASSATGSSYNEQFF.

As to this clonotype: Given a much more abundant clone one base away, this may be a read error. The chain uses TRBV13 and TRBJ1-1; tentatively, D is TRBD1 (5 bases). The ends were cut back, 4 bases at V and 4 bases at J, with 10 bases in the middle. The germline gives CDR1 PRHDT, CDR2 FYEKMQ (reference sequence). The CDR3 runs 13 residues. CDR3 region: CASSSGGTTEAFF. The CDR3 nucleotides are TGTGCCAGCAGCTCGGGGGGGACCACTGAAGCTTTCTTT. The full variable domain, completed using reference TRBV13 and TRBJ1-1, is AAGVIQSPRHLIKEKRETATLKCYPIPRHDTVYWYQQGPGQDPQFLISFYEKMQSDKGSIPDRFSAQQFSDYHSELNMSSLELGDSALYFCASSSGGTTEAFFGQGTRLTVV.

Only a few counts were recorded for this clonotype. The CDR3 DNA follows: TGTGCCAGCAGTCATCGGACAGGGCACGTAAGGAGGGGAAACATTCAGTACTTC. This translates into CASSHRTGHVRRGNIQYF. The J gene is TRBJ2-4, the V gene TRBV12-3 or TRBV12-4, with 8 bases lining up with TRBD1. The CDR3 contains 18 residues. V was clipped by 5 bases and J by 6 bases; unmatched bases: 18.

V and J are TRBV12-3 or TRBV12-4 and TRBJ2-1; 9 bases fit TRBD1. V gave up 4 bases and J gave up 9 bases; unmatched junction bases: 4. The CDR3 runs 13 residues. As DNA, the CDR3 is TGTGCCAGCAGTTCCGGGACAGGGATTGAGCAGTTCTTC. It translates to CASSSGTGIEQFF.

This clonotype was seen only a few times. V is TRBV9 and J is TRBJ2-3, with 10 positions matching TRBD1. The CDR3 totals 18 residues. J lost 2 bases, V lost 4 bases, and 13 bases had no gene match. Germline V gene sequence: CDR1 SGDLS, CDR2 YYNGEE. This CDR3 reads CASSHYGTGVQLTDTQYF. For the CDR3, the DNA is TGTGCCAGCAGCCATTACGGGACAGGGGTCCAACTCACAGATACGCAGTATTTT.

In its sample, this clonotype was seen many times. In nucleotides, the CDR3 is TGTGCCAGCTCTCAGACTAGCGGACAAGAGACCCAGTACTTC. The encoded protein is CASSQTSGQETQYF. The chain recombines TRBV18 with TRBJ2-5; 9 bases map to TRBD2. From germline, CDR1 is KGHSH and CDR2 LQKENI. The length of the CDR3 is 14 residues. With V trimmed by 6 bases and J by 2 bases, 4 bases remained unmatched.

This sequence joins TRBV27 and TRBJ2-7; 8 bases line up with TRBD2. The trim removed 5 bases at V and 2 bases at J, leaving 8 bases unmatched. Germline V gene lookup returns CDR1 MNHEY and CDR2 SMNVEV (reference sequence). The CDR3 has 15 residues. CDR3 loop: CASSGGTSVPYEQYF. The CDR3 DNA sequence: TGTGCCAGCAGTGGAGGGACTAGTGTTCCCTACGAGCAGTACTTC.

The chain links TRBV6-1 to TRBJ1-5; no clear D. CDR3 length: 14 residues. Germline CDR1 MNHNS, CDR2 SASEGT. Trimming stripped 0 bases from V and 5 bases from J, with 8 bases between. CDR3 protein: CASSEAGSYQPQHF. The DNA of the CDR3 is TGTGCCAGCAGTGAAGCGGGCAGTTATCAGCCCCAGCATTTT.

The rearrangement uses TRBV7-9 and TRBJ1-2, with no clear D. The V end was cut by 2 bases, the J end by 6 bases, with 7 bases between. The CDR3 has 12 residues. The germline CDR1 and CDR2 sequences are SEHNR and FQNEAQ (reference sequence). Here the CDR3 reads CASSLYGDGYTF. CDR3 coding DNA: TGTGCCAGCAGCTTATATGGGGATGGCTACACCTTC. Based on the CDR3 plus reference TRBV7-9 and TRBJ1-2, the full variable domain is DTGVSQNPRHKITKRGQNVTFRCDPISEHNRLYWYRQTLGQGPEFLTYFQNEAQLEKSRLLSDRFSAERPKGSFSTLEIQRTEQGDSAMYLCASSLYGDGYTFGSGTRLTVV.

CDR3 loop: CARRSATEPRSYEQYV. Here the CDR3 DNA reads TGTGCTAGACGCTCCGCGACAGAGCCCCGTTCCTACGAGCAGTACGTC. The chain combines TRBV12-5 with TRBJ2-7; a possible D gene is TRBD1 (5 bases). Trimming removed 9 bases at V and 1 base at J, with 22 bases between. The CDR3 contains 16 residues. Germline lookup yields CDR1 LGHNT and CDR2 FRNRAP.

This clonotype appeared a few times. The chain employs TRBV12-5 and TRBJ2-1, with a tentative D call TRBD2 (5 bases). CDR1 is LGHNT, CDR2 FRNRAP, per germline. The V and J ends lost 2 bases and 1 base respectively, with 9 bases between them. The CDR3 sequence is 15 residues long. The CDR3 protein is CASGLRGVSYNEQFF. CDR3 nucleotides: TGTGCTAGTGGTTTGCGGGGTGTGTCCTACAATGAGCAGTTCTTC. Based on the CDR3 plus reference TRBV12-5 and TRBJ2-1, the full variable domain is DARVTQTPRHKVTEMGQEVTMRCQPILGHNTVFWYRQTMMQGLELLAYFRNRAPLDDSGMPKDRFSAEMPDATLATLKIQPSEPRDSAVYFCASGLRGVSYNEQFFGPGTRLTVL.

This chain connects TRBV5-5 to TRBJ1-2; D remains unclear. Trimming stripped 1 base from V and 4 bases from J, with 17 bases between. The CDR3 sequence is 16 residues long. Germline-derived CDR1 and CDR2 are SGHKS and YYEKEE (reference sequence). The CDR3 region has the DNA TGTGCCAGCAGCTTGTCGCCCGGGCGGAATATCTATGGCTACACCTTC. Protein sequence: CASSLSPGRNIYGYTF. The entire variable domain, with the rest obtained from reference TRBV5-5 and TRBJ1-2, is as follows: DAGVTQSPTHLIKTRGQQVTLRCSPISGHKSVSWYQQVLGQGPQFIFQYYEKEERGRGNFPDRFSARQFPNYSSELNVNALLLGDSALYLCASSLSPGRNIYGYTFGSGTRLTVV.

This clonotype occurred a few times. The CDR3 DNA reads as TGTGCCAGCAGCTTTGGCAGGGTGTCCGTCAATGAGCAGTTCTTC. Its translation: CASSFGRVSVNEQFF. The rearrangement joins TRBV11-2 to TRBJ2-1, with TRBD1 as a possible D gene (5 bases). V shed 3 bases and J shed 6 bases, with 15 bases lying between them. The CDR3 spans 15 residues. Per the germline V gene, CDR1 is SGHAT and CDR2 is FQNNGV.

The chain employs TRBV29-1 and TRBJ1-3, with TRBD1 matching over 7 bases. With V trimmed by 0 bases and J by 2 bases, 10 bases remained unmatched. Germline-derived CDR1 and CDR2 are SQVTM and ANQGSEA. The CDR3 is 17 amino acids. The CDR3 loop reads CSVEDRGGQGAGNTIYF. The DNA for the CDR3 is TGCAGCGTTGAAGATCGGGGCGGCCAGGGGGCTGGAAACACCATATATTTT.

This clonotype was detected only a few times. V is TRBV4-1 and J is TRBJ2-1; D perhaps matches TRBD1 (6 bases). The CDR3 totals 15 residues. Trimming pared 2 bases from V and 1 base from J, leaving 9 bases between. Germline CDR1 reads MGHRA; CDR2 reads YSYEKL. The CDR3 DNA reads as TGCGCCAGCAGCCAATTGGGGGCGTCCTACAATGAGCAGTTCTTC. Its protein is CASSQLGASYNEQFF.

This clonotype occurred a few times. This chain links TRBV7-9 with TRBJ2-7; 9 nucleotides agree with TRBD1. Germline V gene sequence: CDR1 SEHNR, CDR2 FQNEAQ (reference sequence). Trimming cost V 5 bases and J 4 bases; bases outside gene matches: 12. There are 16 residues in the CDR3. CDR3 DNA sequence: TGTGCCAGCAGCACAGAACAGGGGGCTAACCTTTACGAGCAGTACTTC. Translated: CASSTEQGANLYEQYF.

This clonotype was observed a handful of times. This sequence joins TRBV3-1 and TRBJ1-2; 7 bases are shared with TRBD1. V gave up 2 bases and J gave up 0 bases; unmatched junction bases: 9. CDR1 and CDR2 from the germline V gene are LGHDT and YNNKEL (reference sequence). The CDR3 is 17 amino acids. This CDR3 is CASSQTQGGPANYGYTF. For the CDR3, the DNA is TGTGCCAGCAGCCAAACCCAGGGGGGGCCCGCTAACTATGGCTACACCTTC.